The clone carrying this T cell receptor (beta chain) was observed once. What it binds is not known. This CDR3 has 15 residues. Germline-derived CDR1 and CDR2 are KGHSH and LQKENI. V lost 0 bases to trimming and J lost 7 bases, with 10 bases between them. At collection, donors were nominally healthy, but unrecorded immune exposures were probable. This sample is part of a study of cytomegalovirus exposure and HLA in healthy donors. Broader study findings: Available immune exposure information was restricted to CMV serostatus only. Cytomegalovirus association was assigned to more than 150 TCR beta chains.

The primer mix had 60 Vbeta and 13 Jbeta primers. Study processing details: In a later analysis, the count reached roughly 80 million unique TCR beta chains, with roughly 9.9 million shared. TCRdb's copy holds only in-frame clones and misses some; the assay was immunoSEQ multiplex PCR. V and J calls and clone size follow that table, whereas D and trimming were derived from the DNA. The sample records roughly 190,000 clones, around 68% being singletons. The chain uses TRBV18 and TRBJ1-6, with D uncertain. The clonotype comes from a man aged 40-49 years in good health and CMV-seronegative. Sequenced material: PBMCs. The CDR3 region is CASSPPGDKNSPLHF. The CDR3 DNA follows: TGTGCCAGCTCACCACCGGGCGACAAGAATTCACCCCTCCACTTT.